This T cell receptor beta chain is from a study of cytomegalovirus exposure and HLA in healthy donors. Whole-study results and caveats: One later analysis reportedly identified an Asian-associated ancestry cluster that showed fewer N-insertions than the roughly 670-donor mean.

The CDR3 totals 14 residues. Germline assignment: CDR1 SGHAT and CDR2 FQNNGV. The V end lost 1 base, the J end lost 4 bases, and 8 bases lay between the germline ends. The PCR made use of 60 Vbeta and 13 Jbeta primers. Original analysis: An analysis that came later counted around 80 million unique TCR beta chains, around 12 million shared. Clones were read by immunoSEQ multiplex PCR, and TCRdb kept only the in-frame ones, dropping some. The DNA gave D and trimming, while V, J and clone size come from that table. The sample lists roughly 70,000 clones; approximately 70% were seen once. In the case of this clone: Antigen: not known.

V usage is TRBV11-2 and J usage is TRBJ1-3; maybe TRBD1 (5 bases). This TCR was recovered from a male donor in good health and CMV-seropositive. Sample: PBMCs. CDR3 amino acids: CASSLGQGGNTIYF. CDR3 DNA sequence: TGTGCCAGCAGCTTAGGGCAGGGAGGAAACACCATATATTTT.